This TCR beta chain originates from a study of blood T cell repertoires in COVID-19 (dated by TCRdb to the early 2020s). Background on the whole study: Samples from collaborators originated in the United States, Italy and Spain and spanned both the acute and convalescent phases of COVID-19. The repertoires were made available in a free public database intended to serve as a resource for research on the immune response to SARS-CoV-2. The sample metadata nearly always contained a de-identified subject ID, COVID-19 status, age in years and sex. The dataset comprised deeply sampled blood TCRbeta repertoires from subjects exposed to, actively infected with, or recovered from COVID-19. Where available, HLA class I and class II types were obtained from metadata supplied by the sample provider rather than from assay-based typing. The samples were drawn from the first 160 participants of the ongoing ImmuneRACE study and from some 1,300 subjects provided by 6 global collaborators. The prospective study material was composed of cDNA or gDNA derived from T cells, B-cell-depleted T cells, or PBMCs. Findings and caveats that apply to the study as a whole: How much clinical and demographic metadata was included differed by source and by participant, and the metadata was provided uncurated.

Another Seattle source contributed samples from volunteer blood donors who had recovered from COVID-19. Each collaborating institution followed its own protocols to collect whole blood in K2EDTA tubes. For TCRbeta analysis, collaborator samples were shipped as frozen whole blood, as isolated PBMCs, or as DNA extracted from either sample type. The immunoSEQ Assay, a bias-controlled multiplex PCR, was used to amplify TCRbeta CDR3 regions from genomic DNA. Per the original workflow: Within the assay, amplification of reference gene primers was used to estimate how many nucleated cells each sample contained. To quantify the absolute abundance of each unique TCRbeta CDR3 rearrangement, sequence reads were collapsed and filtered. For each sample, productive Simpson clonality was calculated as the square root of Simpson's diversity index across productive rearrangements. TCRdb mirrors the immuneACCESS table, restricted to in-frame sequences. Some clones are absent from its copies; in checked studies, under half trace to an unresolved V gene, and the reason for the others is unknown. For V, J and clone size, that table is used; D and trimming come from the DNA. The sample has about 260,000 clones on record, roughly nine tenths of them singletons. The ten largest account for over 4% of the sample.

A word on this clone: Its binding antigen is unknown. No much larger clonotype is one base removed from it; base qualities were not supplied.

Clipping removes 1 base from V and 3 bases from J, with 5 as the unmatched junction base count. Its CDR3 holds 16 amino acids, cysteine through phenylalanine. Just CDR3 DNA is preserved here, 48 bases in frame from base 1. Via the germline V gene, CDR1 is MNHEY and CDR2 SVGAGI. What was sequenced was peripheral blood. The receptor's source is a man between 60 and 70 years old who had recovered from COVID-19. Here the chain combines TRBV6-5 and TRBJ1-5; 8 bases in between match TRBD1. The nucleotides read TGTGCCAGCAGTTACTTCGACAGGGGCGACAATCAGCCCCAGCATTTT. Its protein is CASSYFDRGDNQPQHF.